The 13 T cell receptor beta chains below come from one sample, sequenced in a study of blood T cell repertoires in COVID-19. Here immunoSEQ multiplex PCR was the method, and the copy in TCRdb shows in-frame clones only, minus some. The sample consists of about 100,000 clones, about 90% of them appearing once. The sample was peripheral blood. The receptors here all came from a human donor in a cohort sampled during active COVID-19.

For the CDR3, the DNA is TGTGCCAGCAGCAAAGTAGTTGGTGAAAAACTGTTTTTT. It is translated as CASSKVVGEKLFF. The rearrangement links TRBV14 to TRBJ1-4, with D uncertain. CDR1 SGHDN and CDR2 FVKESK come from the germline V gene. V lost 5 bases to trimming and J lost 7 bases, with 11 bases between them. CDR3 size: 13 residues.

This chain's CDR3 is CASSLEQSGNTIYF. The CDR3 DNA reads as TGCGCCAGCAGCTTGGAACAGTCCGGAAACACCATATATTTT. J is TRBJ1-3 and V is TRBV5-1; D remains unclear. The ends were cut back, 0 bases at V and 4 bases at J, with 8 bases in the middle. The CDR3 extends over 14 amino acids. Germline loops: CDR1 SGHRS, CDR2 YFSETQ.

The CDR3: CSANEGRSFYGYTF. The CDR3 region has the DNA TGCAGTGCTAATGAGGGCCGTTCCTTCTATGGCTACACCTTC. V is TRBV20-1 and J is TRBJ1-2, with unresolved D. Deletions cut 4 bases from V and 4 bases from J, with 16 bases between. CDR3 length: 14 residues. CDR1 and CDR2 from the germline V gene are DFQATT and SNEGSKA (reference sequence).

The V gene is TRBV7-9, the J gene TRBJ2-3; TRBD2 aligns across 13 bases. V lost 3 bases, J lost 0 bases, and 3 bases stayed unmatched. The CDR3 totals 17 residues. Germline CDR1 SEHNR, CDR2 FQNEAQ (reference sequence). Here the CDR3 DNA reads TGTGCCAGCAGCTTTGGACTAGCGGGGGCTAGCACAGATACGCAGTATTTT. Translated: CASSFGLAGASTDTQYF.

This clone was detected only once. J is TRBJ2-2 and V is TRBV4-1, with D possibly TRBD2 on 6 matching bases. The CDR3 sequence is 15 residues long. V dropped 1 base and J dropped 3 bases, with 9 bases sitting between them. Germline V gene sequence: CDR1 MGHRA, CDR2 YSYEKL. The CDR3, as DNA: TGCGCCAGCAGCCAAGCGGGAGTATACACCGGGGAGCTGTTTTTT. Translated: CASSQAGVYTGELFF.

V and J are TRBV6-1 and TRBJ2-6; D gene ambiguous. Per germline, CDR1 MNHNS and CDR2 SASEGT. This CDR3 region has 15 residues. V dropped 2 bases and J dropped 0 bases, with 5 bases sitting between them. The CDR3 here is CASSEPTSGANVLTF. The CDR3 DNA reads TGTGCCAGCAGTGAACCTACCTCTGGGGCCAACGTCCTGACTTTC.

The chain recombines TRBV14 with TRBJ2-7; tentative D call: TRBD1 (5 bases). Germline CDR1 reads SGHDN; CDR2 reads FVKESK. This CDR3 spans 17 amino acids. V was cut by 2 bases and J by 0 bases, with 17 bases left in between. The chain's CDR3 is CASSQNRMGLSSYEQYF. CDR3 in DNA: TGTGCCAGCAGCCAAAATCGGATGGGGCTGAGCTCCTACGAGCAGTACTTC. The full variable domain, rest sourced from reference TRBV14 and TRBJ2-7, is EAGVTQFPSHSVIEKGQTVTLRCDPISGHDNLYWYRRVMGKEIKFLLHFVKESKQDESGMPNNRFLAERTGGTYSTLKVQPAELEDSGVYFCASSQNRMGLSSYEQYFGPGTRLTVT.

The chain employs TRBV29-1 and TRBJ1-1; D is unclear. The CDR3 sequence is 14 residues long. Germline CDR1 is SQVTM and CDR2 is ANQGSEA. Deletions cut 3 bases from V and 2 bases from J, with 13 bases between. The CDR3 spells CSVDPQALNTEAFF. CDR3 nucleotide sequence: TGCAGCGTTGATCCGCAGGCTCTCAACACTGAAGCTTTCTTT.

The V gene is TRBV19, the J gene TRBJ1-5; TRBD1 matches at 10 bases. The CDR3 runs 12 residues. Unmatched junction bases numbered 1, after V lost 8 bases and J lost 6 bases. From germline, CDR1 is LNHDA and CDR2 SQIVND (reference sequence). In nucleotides, the CDR3 is TGTGCCAGTCGGACAGGGGGTCAGCCCCAGCATTTT. Translated, it gives CASRTGGQPQHF.

The chain is built from TRBV9 and TRBJ2-7, with 7 bases matching TRBD1. The junction had 11 bases not matched to a gene; V was cut back by 4 bases and J by 7 bases. Germline V gene sequence: CDR1 SGDLS, CDR2 YYNGEE. This CDR3 region has 14 residues. As DNA, the CDR3 is TGTGCCAGCAGCCCCCGACAGGGCGGCTATGAGCAGTACTTC. Translated: CASSPRQGGYEQYF.

CDR3 protein: CASSVGLLVLAGDGAQYF. The CDR3 DNA reads as TGTGCCAGCAGCGTGGGTCTATTGGTGCTAGCGGGAGACGGCGCGCAGTATTTT. V gene TRBV9 combines with J gene TRBJ2-3; TRBD2 matches at 10 bases. Germline CDR1 SGDLS, CDR2 YYNGEE. This CDR3 comprises 18 residues. Unmatched junction bases numbered 19, after V lost 2 bases and J lost 10 bases.

The J gene is TRBJ1-5, the V gene TRBV7-9; D unresolved. CDR1 SEHNR and CDR2 FQNEAQ come from the germline V gene (reference sequence). This CDR3 is built from 13 residues. V lost 4 bases and J lost 4, with 8 bases in between. The CDR3 DNA reads TGTGCCAGCAGCTCGACGGGGAATCAGCCCCAGCATTTT. It yields the protein CASSSTGNQPQHF.

The genes are TRBV24-1 and TRBJ1-5, with a possible D match to TRBD1 (5 bases). With 3 bases removed from V and 6 bases from J, the gap between germline ends came to 11 bases. The CDR3 spans 14 residues. Germline values: CDR1 KGHDR, CDR2 SFDVKD. The DNA of the CDR3 is TGTGCCACCAGTGATGCAGGGATAGCTCAGCCCCAGCATTTT. Translating gives CATSDAGIAQPQHF.